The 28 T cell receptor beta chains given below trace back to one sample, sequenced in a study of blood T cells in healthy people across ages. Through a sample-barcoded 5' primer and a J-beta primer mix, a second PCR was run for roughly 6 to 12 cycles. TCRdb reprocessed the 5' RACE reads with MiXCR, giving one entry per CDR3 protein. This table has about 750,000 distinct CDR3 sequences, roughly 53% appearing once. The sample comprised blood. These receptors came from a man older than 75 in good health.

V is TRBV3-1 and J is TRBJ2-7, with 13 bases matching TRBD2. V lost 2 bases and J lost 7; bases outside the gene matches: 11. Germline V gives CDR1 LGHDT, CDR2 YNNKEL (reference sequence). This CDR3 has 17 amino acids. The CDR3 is CASSQSRLAGGRDEQYF. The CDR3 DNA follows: TGTGCCAGCAGCCAATCAAGACTAGCGGGAGGAAGGGATGAGCAGTACTTC.

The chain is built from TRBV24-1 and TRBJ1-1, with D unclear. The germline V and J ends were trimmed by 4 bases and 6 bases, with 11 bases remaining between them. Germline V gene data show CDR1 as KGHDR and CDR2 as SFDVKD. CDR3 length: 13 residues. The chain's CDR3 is CATSDPGRPEAFF. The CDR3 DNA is TGTGCCACCAGTGACCCCGGTAGACCTGAAGCTTTCTTT.

As DNA, the CDR3 is TGTGCCAGTCAGTCACAGGGGGCCCCCTACGAGCAGTACTTC. Translating gives CASQSQGAPYEQYF. The V and J genes are TRBV6-5 and TRBJ2-7, with 9 positions matching TRBD1. Germline assignment: CDR1 MNHEY and CDR2 SVGAGI. The CDR3 runs 14 residues. Trimming took 9 bases from V and 2 from J; bases not matched to a gene: 8.

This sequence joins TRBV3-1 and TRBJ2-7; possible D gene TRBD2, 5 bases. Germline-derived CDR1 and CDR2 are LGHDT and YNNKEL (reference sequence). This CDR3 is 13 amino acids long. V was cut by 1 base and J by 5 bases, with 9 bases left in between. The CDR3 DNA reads TGTGCCAGCAGCCAAGGGAACGGGAACGAGCAGTACTTC. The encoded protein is CASSQGNGNEQYF.

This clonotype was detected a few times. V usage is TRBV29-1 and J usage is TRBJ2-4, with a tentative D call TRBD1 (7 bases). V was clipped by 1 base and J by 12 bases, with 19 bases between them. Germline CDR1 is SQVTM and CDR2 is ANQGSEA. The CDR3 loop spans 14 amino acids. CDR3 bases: TGCAGCGTTGAAGTGGGGGGTACCAGGGGGACTCAGTACTTC. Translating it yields CSVEVGGTRGTQYF. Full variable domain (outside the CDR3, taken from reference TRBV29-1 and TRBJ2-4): SAVISQKPSRDICQRGTSLTIQCQVDSQVTMMFWYRQQPGQSLTLIATANQGSEATYESGFVIDKFPISRPNLTFSTLTVSNMSPEDSSIYLCSVEVGGTRGTQYFGAGTRLSVL.

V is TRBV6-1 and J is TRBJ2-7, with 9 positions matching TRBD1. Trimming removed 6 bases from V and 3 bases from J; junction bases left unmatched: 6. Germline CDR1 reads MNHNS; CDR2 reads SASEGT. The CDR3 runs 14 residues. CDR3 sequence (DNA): TGTGCCAGCAGCTATACAGGGGGCTACTACGAGCAGTACTTC. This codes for CASSYTGGYYEQYF.

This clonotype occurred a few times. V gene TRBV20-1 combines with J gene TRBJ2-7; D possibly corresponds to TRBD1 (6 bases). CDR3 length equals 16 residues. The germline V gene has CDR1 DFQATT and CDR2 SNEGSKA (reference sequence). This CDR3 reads CGTAGTLRGALYEQYF. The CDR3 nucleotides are TGCGGGACCGCCGGGACACTTAGAGGGGCACTCTACGAGCAGTACTTC.

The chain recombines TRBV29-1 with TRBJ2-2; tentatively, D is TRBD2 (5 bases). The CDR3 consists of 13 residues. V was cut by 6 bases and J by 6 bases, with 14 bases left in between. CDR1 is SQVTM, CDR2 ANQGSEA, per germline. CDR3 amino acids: CSVLSWGAGELFF. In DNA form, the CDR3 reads TGCAGCGTCCTGAGTTGGGGAGCCGGGGAGCTGTTTTTT.

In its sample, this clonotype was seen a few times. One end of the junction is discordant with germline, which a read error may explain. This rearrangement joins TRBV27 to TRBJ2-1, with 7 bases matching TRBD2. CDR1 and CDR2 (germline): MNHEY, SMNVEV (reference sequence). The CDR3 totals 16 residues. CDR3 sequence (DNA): TGTGCCAGCAGTCCTAGGACGGGAGGAGGCTACAATGGGCAGTTCTTC. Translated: CASSPRTGGGYNGQFF.

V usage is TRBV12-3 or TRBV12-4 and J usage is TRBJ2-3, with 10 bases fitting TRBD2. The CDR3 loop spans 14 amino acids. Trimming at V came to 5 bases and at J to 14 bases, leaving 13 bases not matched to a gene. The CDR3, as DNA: TGTGCCAGCAGTAGCGGGAGGGCCCAAAGATACGCGTATTTT. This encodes CASSSGRAQRYAYF.

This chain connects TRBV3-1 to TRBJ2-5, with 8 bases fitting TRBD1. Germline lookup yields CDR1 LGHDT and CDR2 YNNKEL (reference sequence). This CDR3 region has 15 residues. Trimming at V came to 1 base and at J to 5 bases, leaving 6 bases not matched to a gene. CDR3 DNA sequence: TGTGCCAGCAGCCAAGGCAGGGGGCGTTCGGAGACCCAGTACTTC. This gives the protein CASSQGRGRSETQYF.

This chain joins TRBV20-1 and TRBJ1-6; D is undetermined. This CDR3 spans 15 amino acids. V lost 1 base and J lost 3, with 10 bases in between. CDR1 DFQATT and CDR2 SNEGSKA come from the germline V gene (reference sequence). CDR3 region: CSARGGMSYNSPLHF. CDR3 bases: TGCAGTGCTAGAGGCGGTATGAGCTATAATTCACCCCTCCACTTT.

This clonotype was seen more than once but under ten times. This CDR3 reads CRVRGADTQYF. The CDR3 region has the DNA TGCAGAGTTCGGGGGGCAGATACGCAGTATTTT. V gene TRBV29-1 combines with J gene TRBJ2-3, with 7 bases identical to TRBD2. The CDR3 has 11 residues. The germline gives CDR1 SQVTM, CDR2 ANQGSEA.

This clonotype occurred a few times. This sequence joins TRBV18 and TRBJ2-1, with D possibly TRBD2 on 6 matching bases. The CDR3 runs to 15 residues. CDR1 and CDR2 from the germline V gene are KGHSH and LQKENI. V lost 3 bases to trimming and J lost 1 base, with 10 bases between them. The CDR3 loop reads CASSPRDLSYNEQFF. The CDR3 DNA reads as TGTGCCAGCTCACCGAGGGACTTATCCTACAATGAGCAGTTCTTC. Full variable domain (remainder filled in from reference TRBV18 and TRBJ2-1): NAGVMQNPRHLVRRRGQEARLRCSPMKGHSHVYWYRQLPEEGLKFMVYLQKENIIDESGMPKERFSAEFPKEGPSILRIQQVVRGDSAAYFCASSPRDLSYNEQFFGPGTRLTVL.

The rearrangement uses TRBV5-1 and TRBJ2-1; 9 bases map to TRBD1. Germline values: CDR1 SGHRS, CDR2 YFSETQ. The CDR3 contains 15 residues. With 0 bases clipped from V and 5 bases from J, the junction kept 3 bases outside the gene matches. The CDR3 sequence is CASSLGDRENNEQFF. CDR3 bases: TGCGCCAGCAGCTTGGGGGACAGGGAGAACAATGAGCAGTTCTTC.

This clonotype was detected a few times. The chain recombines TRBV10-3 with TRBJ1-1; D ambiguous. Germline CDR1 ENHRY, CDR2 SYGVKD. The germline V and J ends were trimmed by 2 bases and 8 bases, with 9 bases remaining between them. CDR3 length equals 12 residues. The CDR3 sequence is CAISERPSEAFF. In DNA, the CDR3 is TGTGCCATCAGTGAGCGGCCAAGCGAAGCTTTCTTT.

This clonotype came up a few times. CDR3 coding DNA: TGTGCCAGCAGGCCCGGGACTAGACGGACATCGGACGAGCAGTACTTC. Its translation is CASRPGTRRTSDEQYF. The rearrangement links TRBV12-3 or TRBV12-4 to TRBJ2-7, with TRBD2 matching over 8 bases. There are 16 residues in the CDR3. V was clipped by 6 bases and J by 5 bases; unmatched bases: 15.

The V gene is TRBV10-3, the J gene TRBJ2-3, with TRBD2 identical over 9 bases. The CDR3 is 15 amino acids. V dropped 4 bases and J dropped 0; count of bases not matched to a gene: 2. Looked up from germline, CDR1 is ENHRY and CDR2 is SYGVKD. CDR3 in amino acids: CAISAAGGSTDTQYF. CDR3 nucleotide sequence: TGTGCCATCAGTGCGGCGGGAGGGAGCACAGATACGCAGTATTTT.

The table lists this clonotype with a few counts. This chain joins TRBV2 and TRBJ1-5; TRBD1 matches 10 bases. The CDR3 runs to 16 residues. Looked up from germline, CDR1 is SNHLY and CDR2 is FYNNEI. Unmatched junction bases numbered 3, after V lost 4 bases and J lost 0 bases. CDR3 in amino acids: CASSVDRGNSNQPQHF. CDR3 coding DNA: TGTGCCAGCAGTGTGGACAGGGGGAATAGCAATCAGCCCCAGCATTTT.

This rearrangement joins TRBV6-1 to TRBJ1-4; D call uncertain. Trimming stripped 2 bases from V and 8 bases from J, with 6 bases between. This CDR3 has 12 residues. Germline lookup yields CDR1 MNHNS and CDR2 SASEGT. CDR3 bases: TGTGCCAGCAGTGAATTCAGAGAAAAACTGTTTTTT. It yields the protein CASSEFREKLFF.

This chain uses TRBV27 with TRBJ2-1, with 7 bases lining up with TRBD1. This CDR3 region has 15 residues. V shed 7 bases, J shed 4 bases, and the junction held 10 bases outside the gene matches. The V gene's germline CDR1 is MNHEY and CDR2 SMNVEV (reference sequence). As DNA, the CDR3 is TGTGCCAGCACCGCCCCCGAGACAGGGTACAATGAGCAGTTCTTC. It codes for CASTAPETGYNEQFF.

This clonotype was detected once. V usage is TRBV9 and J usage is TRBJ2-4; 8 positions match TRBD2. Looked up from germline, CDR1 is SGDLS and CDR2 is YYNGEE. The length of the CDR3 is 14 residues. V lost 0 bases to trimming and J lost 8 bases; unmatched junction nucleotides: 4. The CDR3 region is CASSVAGRGDIQYF. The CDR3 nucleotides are TGTGCCAGCAGCGTAGCCGGGAGGGGAGACATTCAGTACTTC.

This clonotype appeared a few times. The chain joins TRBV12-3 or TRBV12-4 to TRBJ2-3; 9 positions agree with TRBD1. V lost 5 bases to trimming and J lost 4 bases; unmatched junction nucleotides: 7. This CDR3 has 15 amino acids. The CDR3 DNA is TGTGCCAGCAGTCCCGGGACAGGGATTTCAGATACGCAGTATTTT. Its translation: CASSPGTGISDTQYF.

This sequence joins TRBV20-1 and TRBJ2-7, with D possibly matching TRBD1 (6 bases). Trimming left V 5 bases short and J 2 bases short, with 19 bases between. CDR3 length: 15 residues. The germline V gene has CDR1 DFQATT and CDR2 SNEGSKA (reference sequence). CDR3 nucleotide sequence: TGCAGTGCTCAAACTCTGGCAGGGGCGGCCTACGAGCAGTACTTC. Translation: CSAQTLAGAAYEQYF.

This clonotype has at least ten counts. CDR3 in amino acids: CASSLPRDTDTQYF. CDR3 nucleotides: TGTGCCAGCAGCTTACCCAGGGACACAGATACGCAGTATTTT. This chain joins TRBV7-2 and TRBJ2-3; possibly TRBD1 for D (5 bases). CDR1 is SGHTA, CDR2 FQGNSA, per germline. V dropped 2 bases and J dropped 2 bases, with 8 bases sitting between them. The CDR3 consists of 14 residues. Full variable domain (remainder filled in from reference TRBV7-2 and TRBJ2-3): GAGVSQSPSNKVTEKGKDVELRCDPISGHTALYWYRQSLGQGLEFLIYFQGNSAPDKSGLPSDRFSAERTGGSVSTLTIQRTQQEDSAVYLCASSLPRDTDTQYFGPGTRLTVL.

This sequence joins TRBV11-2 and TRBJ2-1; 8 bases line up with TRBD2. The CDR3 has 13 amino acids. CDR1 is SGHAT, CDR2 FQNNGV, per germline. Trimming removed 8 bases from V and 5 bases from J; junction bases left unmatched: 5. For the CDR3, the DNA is TGTGCCAGCCAGCGGGAGAGGAACAATGAGCAGTTCTTC. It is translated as CASQRERNNEQFF. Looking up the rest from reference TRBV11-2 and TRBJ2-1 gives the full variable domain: EAGVAQSPRYKIIEKRQSVAFWCNPISGHATLYWYQQILGQGPKLLIQFQNNGVVDDSQLPKDRFSAERLKGVDSTLKIQPAKLEDSAVYLCASQRERNNEQFFGPGTRLTVL.

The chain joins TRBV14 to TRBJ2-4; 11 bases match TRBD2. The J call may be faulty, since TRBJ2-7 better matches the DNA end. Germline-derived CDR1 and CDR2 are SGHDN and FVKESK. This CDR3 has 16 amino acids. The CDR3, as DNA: TGTGCCAGCAGCCAAGGCAGTAGCGGGAGGGCTTACGAGCAGTACTTC. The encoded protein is CASSQGSSGRAYEQYF.

The CDR3 sequence: CASSPDPVSYEQYF. CDR3 DNA sequence: TGCGCCAGCAGCCCCGACCCGGTCTCCTACGAGCAGTACTTC. The chain uses TRBV5-1 and TRBJ2-7; D gene uncertain. V was clipped by 4 bases and J by 0 bases, with 11 bases between them. CDR1 and CDR2 from the germline V gene are SGHRS and YFSETQ. The CDR3 contains 14 residues.